This T cell receptor (beta chain) was captured in a study of cytomegalovirus exposure and HLA in healthy donors. Concerning this clone: Its antigen remains unidentified.

Broader study findings: The study found most TCR sequences rare, yet found some public TCRs in many donors. Among TCR beta chains, those listed as cytomegalovirus-associated numbered 164. HLA alleles showed associations with around 15,000 TCR beta sequences in a later analysis, at a 0.05 false discovery rate.

While unrecorded immune exposures were likely, the donors were nominally healthy when sampled. Primers for the PCR totalled 60 Vbeta and 13 Jbeta. Generated by immunoSEQ multiplex PCR, the TCRdb table keeps only in-frame clones and is missing some. The listing records 65,000 to 90,000 clones. Losses at the gene ends were 6 bases for V and 6 bases for J; bases not matched to a gene: 9. CDR3 length equals 14 residues. Germline values: CDR1 MDHEN, CDR2 SYDVKM. This clonotype originated in a female donor in good health and CMV-seropositive. Sequenced: PBMCs. The rearrangement links TRBV28 to TRBJ2-5, with 8 bases aligning to TRBD1. CDR3 coding DNA: TGTGCCAGCAGGACAGGGGTGGGTGTGAAGACCCAGTACTTC. Its translation: CASRTGVGVKTQYF. The full variable domain, its missing parts supplied by reference TRBV28 and TRBJ2-5, is DVKVTQSSRYLVKRTGEKVFLECVQDMDHENMFWYRQDPGLGLRLIYFSYDVKMKEKGDIPEGYSVSREKKERFSLILESASTNQTSMYLCASRTGVGVKTQYFGPGTRLLVL.